This T cell receptor beta chain is from a study of PD-1 blockade in classical Hodgkin lymphoma. Whole-study results and caveats: Although disease activity or prior therapy may be involved, causes of the repertoire differences remain undefined. The study reported lower baseline TCR diversity in newly diagnosed patients than in healthy donors.

Unmatched junction bases numbered 2, after V lost 3 bases and J lost 11 bases. Germline CDR1 SGHTA, CDR2 FQGNSA. CDR3 length: 12 amino acids. As for this clone: Antigen unknown.

Patients all relapsed after autologous stem cell transplantation, and there was variation in brentuximab vedotin exposure. Sequenced by immunoSEQ multiplex PCR; TCRdb stores in-frame clones only, minus some. The data contain about 76,000 clones, around nine tenths of them singletons. The origin of this receptor is a human donor with classical Hodgkin lymphoma. The J gene is TRBJ2-1, the V gene TRBV7-2; 9 bases match TRBD2. The sequencing here drew on peripheral blood mononuclear cells (PBMCs), taken at baseline. CDR3 in amino acids: CASSFSGRQQFF. In DNA form, the CDR3 reads TGTGCCAGCAGCTTTAGCGGGAGACAGCAGTTCTTC. The complete variable domain, with remaining parts taken from reference TRBV7-2 and TRBJ2-1, reads GAGVSQSPSNKVTEKGKDVELRCDPISGHTALYWYRQSLGQGLEFLIYFQGNSAPDKSGLPSDRFSAERTGGSVSTLTIQRTQQEDSAVYLCASSFSGRQQFFGPGTRLTVL.